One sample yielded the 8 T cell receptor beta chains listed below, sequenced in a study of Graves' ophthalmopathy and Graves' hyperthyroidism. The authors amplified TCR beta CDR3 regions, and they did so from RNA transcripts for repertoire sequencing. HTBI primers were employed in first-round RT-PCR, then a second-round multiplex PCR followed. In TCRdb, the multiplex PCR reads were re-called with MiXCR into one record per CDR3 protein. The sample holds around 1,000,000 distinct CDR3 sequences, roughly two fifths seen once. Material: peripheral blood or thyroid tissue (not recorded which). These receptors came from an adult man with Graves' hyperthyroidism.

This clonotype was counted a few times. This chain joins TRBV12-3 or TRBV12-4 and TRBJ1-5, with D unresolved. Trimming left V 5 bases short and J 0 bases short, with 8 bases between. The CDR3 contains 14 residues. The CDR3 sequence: CASSRWASNQPQHF. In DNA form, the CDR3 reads TGTGCCAGCAGTAGGTGGGCTAGCAATCAGCCCCAGCATTTT.

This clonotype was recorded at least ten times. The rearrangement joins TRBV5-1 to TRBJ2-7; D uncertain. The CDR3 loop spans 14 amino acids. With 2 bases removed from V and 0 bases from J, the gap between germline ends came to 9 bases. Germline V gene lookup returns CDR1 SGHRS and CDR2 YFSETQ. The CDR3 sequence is CASSFDGISYEQYF. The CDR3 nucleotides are TGCGCCAGCAGCTTTGACGGAATCTCCTACGAGCAGTACTTC.

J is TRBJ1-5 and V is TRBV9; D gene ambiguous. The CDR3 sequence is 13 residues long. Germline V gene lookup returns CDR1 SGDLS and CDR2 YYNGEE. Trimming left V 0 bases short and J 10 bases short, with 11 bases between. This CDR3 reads CASSVGGNGPQHF. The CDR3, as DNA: TGTGCCAGCAGCGTAGGTGGGAATGGACCCCAGCATTTT.

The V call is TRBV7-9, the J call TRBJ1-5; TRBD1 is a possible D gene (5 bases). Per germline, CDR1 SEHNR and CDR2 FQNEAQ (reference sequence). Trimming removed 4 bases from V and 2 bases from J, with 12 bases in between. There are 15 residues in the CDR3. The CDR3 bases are TGTGCCAGCAGCTGGGACGGTCAACGCAATCAGCCCCAGCATTTT. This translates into CASSWDGQRNQPQHF.

The CDR3 region has the DNA TGTGCCACCAGACGCAGAGGCAATCAGCCCCAAGAGACCCAGTACTTC. The encoded protein is CATRRRGNQPQETQYF. The gene calls are TRBV15 and TRBJ2-5, with no clear D. V was clipped by 6 bases and J by 1 base, with 18 bases between them. Germline V CDR1 and CDR2: LNHNV, YYDKDF (reference sequence). CDR3 size: 16 residues.

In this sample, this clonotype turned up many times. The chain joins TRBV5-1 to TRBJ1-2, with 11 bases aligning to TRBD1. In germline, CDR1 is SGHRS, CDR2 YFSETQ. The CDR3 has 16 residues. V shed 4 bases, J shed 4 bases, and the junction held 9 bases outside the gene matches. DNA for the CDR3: TGCGCCAGCAGCCCCTATGGGACAGGGGGGCTCTATGGCTACACCTTC. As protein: CASSPYGTGGLYGYTF.

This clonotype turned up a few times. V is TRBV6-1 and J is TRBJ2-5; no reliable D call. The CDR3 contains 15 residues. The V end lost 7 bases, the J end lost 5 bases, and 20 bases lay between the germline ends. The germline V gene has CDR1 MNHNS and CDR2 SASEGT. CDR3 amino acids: CASTPADTVGETQYF. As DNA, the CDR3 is TGTGCCAGCACCCCGGCGGATACCGTCGGGGAGACCCAGTACTTC.

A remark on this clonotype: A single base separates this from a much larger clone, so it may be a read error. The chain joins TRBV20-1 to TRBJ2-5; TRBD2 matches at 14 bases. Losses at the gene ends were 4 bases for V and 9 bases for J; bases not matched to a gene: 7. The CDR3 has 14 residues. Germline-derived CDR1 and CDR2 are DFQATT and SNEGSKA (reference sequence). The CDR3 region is CSAMGLAGAVSQYF. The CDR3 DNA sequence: TGCAGTGCTATGGGACTAGCGGGAGCGGTGTCCCAGTACTTC.